Each of the 17 T cell receptor beta chains below was sequenced from the same sample in a study of cytomegalovirus exposure and HLA in healthy donors. The PCR used 60 Vbeta and 13 Jbeta primers. The data were produced by immunoSEQ multiplex PCR, yet TCRdb's version contains in-frame clones alone and is incomplete. Here the sample spans a few hundred thousand clones, roughly 91% being singletons. Sequencing input: PBMCs. Receptor source: a woman in her late teens or twenties in good health and CMV-seronegative.

This clone was picked up a small number of times. The V and J genes are TRBV27 and TRBJ2-1; TRBD1 agrees at 7 bases. Germline V CDR1 and CDR2: MNHEY, SMNVEV (reference sequence). Trimming cost V 5 bases and J 0 bases; bases outside gene matches: 4. CDR3 length equals 15 residues. The CDR3 region has the DNA TGTGCCAGCAGTCTCCGGGACAGCTCCTACAATGAGCAGTTCTTC. Its translation: CASSLRDSSYNEQFF.

Turning to this clone: The same CDR3 is also encoded by other DNA sequences in this sample. The chain carries TRBV27 and TRBJ1-5; 7 bases fit TRBD1. The CDR3 contains 14 residues. In germline, CDR1 is MNHEY, CDR2 SMNVEV (reference sequence). The V segment lost 5 bases and the J segment 4 bases; nucleotides outside the gene matches: 5. In DNA form, the CDR3 reads TGTGCCAGCAGTCTACGACAGGGAAATCAGCCCCAGCATTTT. Translated: CASSLRQGNQPQHF.

This chain uses TRBV9 with TRBJ2-2; a possible D gene is TRBD2 (6 bases). V lost 4 bases and J lost 5, with 15 bases in between. This CDR3 comprises 15 residues. Germline CDR1 reads SGDLS; CDR2 reads YYNGEE. In nucleotides, the CDR3 is TGTGCCAGCAGCACCCGAGGGGCGGGGACCGGGGAGCTGTTTTTT. Protein: CASSTRGAGTGELFF.

This clone has just one count. This rearrangement joins TRBV5-1 to TRBJ1-1; the match to TRBD1 covers 9 bases. Germline CDR1 and CDR2: SGHRS and YFSETQ. This CDR3 comprises 14 residues. After removal of 4 bases from V and 5 bases from J, the junction contained 6 bases not matched to a gene. The DNA of the CDR3 is TGCGCCAGCAGCCCCAGACAGGGGGGAACTGAAGCTTTCTTT. It yields the protein CASSPRQGGTEAFF.

CDR3 nucleotides: TGTGCCAGCAGCTTACCCGAGGCCCGAGAGCAGTACTTC. Protein: CASSLPEAREQYF. The rearrangement links TRBV7-8 to TRBJ2-5; D unresolved. Looked up from germline, CDR1 is SGHVS and CDR2 is FQNEAQ. This CDR3 has 13 residues. The V end was cut by 2 bases, the J end by 11 bases, with 15 bases between.

The chain carries TRBV7-9 and TRBJ2-1; tentative D call: TRBD2 (5 bases). V was clipped by 8 bases and J by 6 bases, with 20 bases between them. The germline V gene has CDR1 SEHNR and CDR2 FQNEAQ (reference sequence). The CDR3 has 15 residues. CDR3: CASSTTHIYINEQFF. As DNA, the CDR3 is TGTGCCAGCTCGACTACTCACATCTACATCAATGAGCAGTTCTTC.

This clone has more than one count but fewer than ten. V usage is TRBV28 and J usage is TRBJ1-5; possible D gene TRBD1, 6 bases. Germline CDR1 MDHEN, CDR2 SYDVKM. Deletions cut 8 bases from V and 4 bases from J, with 9 bases between. The CDR3 loop spans 12 amino acids. CDR3 in amino acids: CASGQGNQPQHF. As DNA, the CDR3 is TGTGCCAGCGGCCAGGGGAATCAGCCCCAGCATTTT. Combining the CDR3 with reference TRBV28 and TRBJ1-5 gives the whole variable domain DVKVTQSSRYLVKRTGEKVFLECVQDMDHENMFWYRQDPGLGLRLIYFSYDVKMKEKGDIPEGYSVSREKKERFSLILESASTNQTSMYLCASGQGNQPQHFGDGTRLSIL.

The J gene is TRBJ1-1, the V gene TRBV23-1; possibly TRBD1 for D (5 bases). Being an ORF, TRBV23-1 has a function that is uncertain. V gave up 0 bases and J gave up 4 bases, with 15 bases separating them. The CDR3 consists of 16 residues. In nucleotides, the CDR3 is TGCGCCAGCAGTCAATCAATTGGCTTTCAGGGCACTGAAGCTTTCTTT. Protein product: CASSQSIGFQGTEAFF.

V is TRBV27 and J is TRBJ2-5; 7 bases are shared with TRBD2. This CDR3 has 15 residues. V trimming: 1 base; J trimming: 1 base; junction bases outside the gene matches: 3. CDR1 MNHEY and CDR2 SMNVEV come from the germline V gene (reference sequence). This CDR3 reads CASSLLSSGQETQYF. DNA of the CDR3: TGTGCCAGCAGTTTATTGTCTAGCGGCCAAGAGACCCAGTACTTC.

In this sample, this clone turned up once. The chain carries TRBV11-2 and TRBJ2-7; a weak D match, TRBD2 (5 bases). The V end lost 0 bases, the J end lost 3 bases, and 6 bases lay between the germline ends. Germline V gives CDR1 SGHAT, CDR2 FQNNGV. The CDR3 loop spans 13 amino acids. The CDR3 here is CASSLEGSYEQYF. The DNA for the CDR3 is TGTGCCAGCAGCTTAGAAGGGAGCTACGAGCAGTACTTC.

This clone was detected once. The rearrangement links TRBV13 to TRBJ2-7, with D perhaps matching TRBD1 (5 bases). V lost 2 bases to trimming and J lost 6 bases, with 11 bases between them. Per germline, CDR1 PRHDT and CDR2 FYEKMQ (reference sequence). This CDR3 is 13 amino acids long. The CDR3 DNA sequence: TGTGCCAGCAGCTTATCCCCCAGGGCCGAGCAGTACTTC. This gives the protein CASSLSPRAEQYF.

The chain joins TRBV6-5 to TRBJ1-1; TRBD1 might be the D (5 bases). V was cut by 6 bases and J by 0 bases, with 14 bases left in between. The V gene's germline CDR1 is MNHEY and CDR2 SVGAGI. This CDR3 region has 15 residues. CDR3 sequence (DNA): TGTGCCAGCAGGGGAGGGGTTTGGGTGAACACTGAAGCTTTCTTT. Translating gives CASRGGVWVNTEAFF.

The gene calls are TRBV7-9 and TRBJ1-2; 8 bases agree with TRBD1. This CDR3 has 16 amino acids. Germline-derived CDR1 and CDR2 are SEHNR and FQNEAQ (reference sequence). The ends lost 2 bases at V and 4 bases at J; junction bases unmatched: 9. The CDR3 DNA reads TGTGCCAGCAGCTTACGCCAGGGGGCGCGAGGCTATGGCTACACCTTC. It encodes CASSLRQGARGYGYTF.

The CDR3 DNA is TGTGCCAGCTCACCTCCCGCTAGCTTGGATGAGCAGTTCTTC. It is translated as CASSPPASLDEQFF. The chain combines TRBV18 with TRBJ2-1; TRBD2 might be the D (5 bases). The V end lost 3 bases, the J end lost 8 bases, and 14 bases lay between the germline ends. The germline V gene has CDR1 KGHSH and CDR2 LQKENI. The CDR3 length is 14 residues.

V usage is TRBV27 and J usage is TRBJ2-7; 8 bases are shared with TRBD2. The CDR3 extends over 16 amino acids. Germline V gives CDR1 MNHEY, CDR2 SMNVEV (reference sequence). V dropped 5 bases and J dropped 1; count of bases not matched to a gene: 10. For the CDR3, the DNA is TGTGCCAGCAGTCCGTACCGGACTAGCCCTTCCTACGAGCAGTACTTC. It encodes CASSPYRTSPSYEQYF.

The V gene is TRBV19, the J gene TRBJ1-3; D uncertain. The ends were cut back, 6 bases at V and 0 bases at J, with 3 bases in the middle. Per the germline V gene, CDR1 is LNHDA and CDR2 is SQIVND (reference sequence). The CDR3 is made up of 12 amino acids. CDR3: CASSISGNTIYF. CDR3 DNA sequence: TGTGCCAGTAGCATCTCTGGAAACACCATATATTTT.

Here the CDR3 DNA reads TGTGCCAGCAGCTTAGGTACCAGGAACGAGCAGTACTTC. Translation gives CASSLGTRNEQYF. The V call is TRBV7-8, the J call TRBJ2-7; D uncertain. V lost 1 base and J 5 bases, leaving 9 bases between the germline ends. Germline V gives CDR1 SGHVS, CDR2 FQNEAQ. CDR3 length equals 13 residues.